Listed here are 28 T cell receptor beta chains from one sample, sequenced in a study of shared clonotypes between healthy human individuals. The protocol was immunoSEQ multiplex PCR, while the TCRdb copy is restricted to in-frame clones and leaves out a portion. Here the sample spans about 580,000 clones, about 98% being singletons. Naive CD8 cells lacked CD45RO, underwent positive selection for CCR7 and left out terminally differentiated effector memory CD45RA+ cells. Sequenced: naive CD8+ T cells sorted from blood. Receptor source: a man under 40 in good health.

This chain's CDR3 is CASSQDRGGGQPQHF. The CDR3, as DNA: TGCGCCAGCAGCCAAGATCGGGGGGGAGGGCAGCCCCAGCATTTT. The chain is built from TRBV4-1 and TRBJ1-5, with D perhaps TRBD1 (5 bases). V lost 0 bases to trimming and J lost 7 bases, with 13 bases between them. The CDR3 length is 15 residues. Germline V gene sequence: CDR1 MGHRA, CDR2 YSYEKL.

Comments on this clone: At one end, the junction sequence differs from germline, possibly due to a read error. Here the CDR3 DNA reads TGTGCTAGCAGCTTAGCATCCGGGCTCTCCTACGAGCAGTACTTC. Translated: CASSLASGLSYEQYF. V is TRBV7-7 and J is TRBJ2-7; D is ambiguous. The germline V gene encodes CDR1 SSHAT and CDR2 FNYEAQ (reference sequence). The CDR3 is 15 amino acids.

The CDR3 region is CASSLLASGYNEQFF. The CDR3 region has the DNA TGTGCCAGCAGCTTGTTGGCTAGCGGCTACAATGAGCAGTTCTTC. This chain connects TRBV5-4 to TRBJ2-1, with TRBD2 matching over 7 bases. CDR3 length: 15 amino acids. Per the germline V gene, CDR1 is SGHNT and CDR2 is YYREEE (reference sequence). J gave up 3 bases and V 1 base, and 4 bases lay outside the gene matches. Full variable domain (missing parts from reference TRBV5-4 and TRBJ2-1): ETGVTQSPTHLIKTRGQQVTLRCSSQSGHNTVSWYQQALGQGPQFIFQYYREEENGRGNFPPRFSGLQFPNYSSELNVNALELDDSALYLCASSLLASGYNEQFFGPGTRLTVL.

Here the CDR3 reads CASSLGTSYSGNTIYF. The CDR3 DNA sequence: TGTGCCAGCAGTTTAGGGACGTCGTACTCTGGAAACACCATATATTTT. V is TRBV28 and J is TRBJ1-3; TRBD1 is a possible D gene (5 bases). Between the trimmed V and J ends, which lost 2 bases and 0 bases, there was a span of 11 bases. The germline CDR1 and CDR2 sequences are MDHEN and SYDVKM. The CDR3 consists of 16 residues.

The rearrangement uses TRBV4-1 and TRBJ2-3, with D perhaps matching TRBD2 (6 bases). Trimming pared 4 bases from V and 1 base from J, leaving 21 bases between. Germline CDR1 MGHRA, CDR2 YSYEKL. CDR3 length: 18 amino acids. DNA of the CDR3: TGCGCCAGCAGCCGAGAGCCCGATCTGGGACTTGGCACAGATACGCAGTATTTT. Its protein product is CASSREPDLGLGTDTQYF.

This clone was found once. This chain uses TRBV7-9 with TRBJ2-3, with D possibly TRBD2 on 5 matching bases. Germline-derived CDR1 and CDR2 are SEHNR and FQNEAQ (reference sequence). Trimming removed 3 bases from V and 4 bases from J, with 20 bases in between. The CDR3 runs 17 residues. The CDR3 DNA reads TGTGCCAGCAGCTTTCCGGCCGACCTCGGGGTCGCAGATACGCAGTATTTT. The encoded protein is CASSFPADLGVADTQYF.

The J gene is TRBJ2-2, the V gene TRBV5-4, with TRBD2 identical over 10 bases. Germline V gene lookup returns CDR1 SGHNT and CDR2 YYREEE (reference sequence). With V trimmed by 0 bases and J by 4 bases, 3 bases remained unmatched. This CDR3 comprises 16 residues. CDR3 residues: CASSLVTSGTTGELFF. CDR3 DNA: TGTGCCAGCAGCTTGGTAACTAGCGGGACCACCGGGGAGCTGTTTTTT.

This chain links TRBV7-9 with TRBJ1-1; D remains unclear. Per the germline V gene, CDR1 is SEHNR and CDR2 is FQNEAQ (reference sequence). The CDR3 sequence is 14 residues long. The germline V and J ends were trimmed by 4 bases and 7 bases, with 16 bases remaining between them. In DNA, the CDR3 is TGTGCCAGCAGCTATCCCCGGGGAAGGGTTGAAGCTTTCTTT. Translated, it gives CASSYPRGRVEAFF.

This chain joins TRBV9 and TRBJ2-1; tentative D call: TRBD1 (5 bases). Per germline, CDR1 SGDLS and CDR2 YYNGEE. Between the trimmed V and J ends, which lost 3 bases and 8 bases, there was a span of 9 bases. The CDR3 is made up of 12 amino acids. Here the CDR3 DNA reads TGTGCCAGCAGCGGAACAGGTGATGAGCAGTTCTTC. Translating gives CASSGTGDEQFF.

This clone was counted once. The chain joins TRBV27 to TRBJ1-1, with TRBD1 matching 7 bases. The germline gives CDR1 MNHEY, CDR2 SMNVEV (reference sequence). With 3 bases clipped from V and 8 bases from J, the junction kept 6 bases outside the gene matches. There are 13 residues in the CDR3. For the CDR3, the DNA is TGTGCCAGCAGTTTGTGGGACAGCCAGGAAGCTTTCTTT. It translates to CASSLWDSQEAFF.

CDR3 region: CASSARQGEWTEAFF. The CDR3 DNA is TGTGCCAGCAGTGCCCGACAGGGGGAGTGGACTGAAGCTTTCTTT. The J gene is TRBJ1-1, the V gene TRBV2; 9 bases are shared with TRBD1. V was clipped by 4 bases and J by 5 bases; unmatched bases: 8. This CDR3 has 15 residues. From germline, CDR1 is SNHLY and CDR2 FYNNEI.

The chain combines TRBV14 with TRBJ1-4; D is unresolved. From germline, CDR1 is SGHDN and CDR2 FVKESK. The CDR3 runs to 14 residues. V was pared by 3 bases and J by 10 bases, with 15 bases between. The CDR3 is CASSHTAGPRKLFF. In DNA, the CDR3 is TGTGCCAGCAGCCATACGGCAGGCCCCCGAAAACTGTTTTTT.

The chain employs TRBV11-1 and TRBJ2-3; no clear D. CDR1 and CDR2 (germline): SGHAT, FQDESV (reference sequence). The V and J ends lost 1 base and 0 bases respectively, with 8 bases between them. The CDR3 is 15 amino acids. CDR3: CASSLVPDSTDTQYF. In nucleotides, the CDR3 is TGTGCCAGCAGCTTAGTTCCAGATAGCACAGATACGCAGTATTTT.

V is TRBV4-1 and J is TRBJ1-4; D is unclear. Trimming shortened V by 7 bases and J by 1 base, and 7 bases separated the two germline ends. The CDR3 length is 13 residues. Germline values: CDR1 MGHRA, CDR2 YSYEKL. The CDR3 DNA is TGCGCCAGCAAGGGAGTAACTAATGAAAAACTGTTTTTT. Protein product: CASKGVTNEKLFF.

About this clone: The sample has other DNA sequences that encode this CDR3 too. V and J are TRBV11-2 and TRBJ2-7; 7 positions match TRBD1. Germline CDR1 SGHAT, CDR2 FQNNGV. V gave up 5 bases and J gave up 0 bases; unmatched junction bases: 7. The CDR3 totals 15 residues. This CDR3 is CASSPPDRSSYEQYF. CDR3 coding DNA: TGTGCCAGCAGCCCTCCGGACAGGAGCTCCTACGAGCAGTACTTC.

The rearrangement uses TRBV9 and TRBJ2-7, with D maybe TRBD1 (7 bases). The CDR3 covers 15 residues. Germline V lookup: CDR1 SGDLS, CDR2 YYNGEE. V dropped 4 bases and J dropped 5 bases, with 19 bases sitting between them. CDR3 coding DNA: TGTGCCAGCAGCCCCCGAGACAGGGAGGTAGACGAGCAGTACTTC. This translates into CASSPRDREVDEQYF.

This chain uses TRBV14 with TRBJ2-7; D is unresolved. This CDR3 spans 15 amino acids. Trimming removed 2 bases at V and 2 bases at J, with 13 bases between. Germline V gene data show CDR1 as SGHDN and CDR2 as FVKESK. The CDR3 region has the DNA TGTGCCAGCAGCCAAATTGACTCCTCAGCCTACGAGCAGTACTTC. As protein: CASSQIDSSAYEQYF.

The V gene is TRBV5-1, the J gene TRBJ1-1; D is unresolved. Germline V gives CDR1 SGHRS, CDR2 YFSETQ. V shed 0 bases and J shed 0 bases, with 6 bases lying between them. The CDR3 extends over 14 amino acids. The CDR3 here is CASSLGPVNTEAFF. CDR3 nucleotides: TGCGCCAGCAGCTTGGGCCCGGTGAACACTGAAGCTTTCTTT.

This clone came up once. This chain joins TRBV18 and TRBJ2-5; TRBD1 agrees at 9 bases. The CDR3 consists of 14 residues. The J segment lost 4 bases and the V segment lost 4 bases, leaving 4 bases of the junction unmatched. Germline V gene sequence: CDR1 KGHSH, CDR2 LQKENI. The CDR3 reads CASSRDRVRETQYF. Written as DNA, the CDR3 is TGTGCCAGCTCACGGGACAGGGTACGAGAGACCCAGTACTTC. Supplemented by reference TRBV18 and TRBJ2-5, the full variable domain reads NAGVMQNPRHLVRRRGQEARLRCSPMKGHSHVYWYRQLPEEGLKFMVYLQKENIIDESGMPKERFSAEFPKEGPSILRIQQVVRGDSAAYFCASSRDRVRETQYFGPGTRLLVL.

This chain's CDR3 is CASSSRTSWQETQYF. The DNA for the CDR3 is TGTGCCAGCAGCTCCCGGACCTCCTGGCAAGAGACCCAGTACTTC. The chain carries TRBV7-6 and TRBJ2-5; D gene uncertain. Trimming took off 4 bases at V and 2 bases at J, with 14 bases between the two ends. In germline, CDR1 is SGHVS, CDR2 FNYEAQ. The CDR3 is made up of 15 amino acids.

V is TRBV5-1 and J is TRBJ2-7, with a possible D match to TRBD2 (6 bases). The CDR3 has 15 amino acids. Trimming shortened V by 7 bases and J by 2 bases, and 19 bases separated the two germline ends. The germline V gene encodes CDR1 SGHRS and CDR2 YFSETQ. The CDR3 here is CASLGGSGAAYEQYF. CDR3 sequence (DNA): TGCGCCAGCCTCGGTGGTAGCGGAGCGGCCTACGAGCAGTACTTC. Using reference TRBV5-1 and TRBJ2-7 for the parts outside the CDR3, the full variable domain is KAGVTQTPRYLIKTRGQQVTLSCSPISGHRSVSWYQQTPGQGLQFLFEYFSETQRNKGNFPGRFSGRQFSNSRSEMNVSTLELGDSALYLCASLGGSGAAYEQYFGPGTRLTVT.

This clone occurred once. The chain links TRBV30 to TRBJ2-7, with 7 bases aligning to TRBD1. There are 11 residues in the CDR3. J was trimmed by 0 bases and V by 8 bases; bases with no gene match: 1. Per the germline V gene, CDR1 is GTSNPN and CDR2 is SVGIG (reference sequence). The CDR3 loop is CAQGVSYEQYF. The CDR3, as DNA: TGTGCCCAGGGGGTCTCCTACGAGCAGTACTTC.

The table lists this clone with a count of one. V is TRBV6-6 and J is TRBJ2-7, with D tentatively TRBD1 or TRBD2 (5 bases each). Germline V gives CDR1 MNHNY, CDR2 SVGAGI (reference sequence). The germline V and J ends were trimmed by 7 bases and 6 bases, with 19 bases remaining between them. This CDR3 comprises 14 residues. The CDR3 reads CASTRDGPMGEQYF. The CDR3 coding sequence is TGTGCCAGCACCCGGGACGGCCCGATGGGCGAGCAGTACTTC.

V usage is TRBV6-5 and J usage is TRBJ1-1; D is unclear. From germline, CDR1 is MNHEY and CDR2 SVGAGI. The CDR3 runs to 12 residues. V lost 1 base, J lost 4 bases, and 4 bases lay in between. In DNA, the CDR3 is TGTGCCAGCAGTTACTTGGGCACTGAAGCTTTCTTT. It is translated as CASSYLGTEAFF.

The V gene is TRBV19, the J gene TRBJ1-2; D is unclear. Trimming stripped 1 base from V and 4 bases from J, with 10 bases between. This CDR3 is 14 amino acids long. Germline V gene sequence: CDR1 LNHDA, CDR2 SQIVND (reference sequence). CDR3 bases: TGTGCCAGTAGTATAGCTGAGGAGTTCTATGGCTACACCTTC. Its protein is CASSIAEEFYGYTF.

In regard to this clone: Other DNA sequences of this sample code for an identical CDR3. The chain recombines TRBV11-2 with TRBJ2-7; no clear D gene. The CDR3 spans 11 residues. CDR1 is SGHAT and CDR2 is FQNNGV in the germline V gene. V was trimmed by 3 bases and J by 6 bases, leaving 6 bases between them. DNA for the CDR3: TGTGCCAGCAGCTTGGTTGGCGAGCAGTACTTC. It codes for CASSLVGEQYF.

This chain links TRBV19 with TRBJ1-5; no clear D. V was cut by 0 bases and J by 9 bases, with 9 bases left in between. CDR3 length equals 13 residues. The germline CDR1 and CDR2 sequences are LNHDA and SQIVND (reference sequence). CDR3 nucleotides: TGTGCCAGTAGTATAGATGCGGGTGGGCCCCAGCATTTT. It is translated as CASSIDAGGPQHF. Full variable domain (outside the CDR3, taken from reference TRBV19 and TRBJ1-5): DGGITQSPKYLFRKEGQNVTLSCEQNLNHDAMYWYRQDPGQGLRLIYYSQIVNDFQKGDIAEGYSVSREKKESFPLTVTSAQKNPTAFYLCASSIDAGGPQHFGDGTRLSIL.

The chain is built from TRBV29-1 and TRBJ2-2; 9 bases match TRBD1. The CDR3 is 15 residues long. Trimming took 2 bases from V and 4 from J; bases not matched to a gene: 5. From germline, CDR1 is SQVTM and CDR2 ANQGSEA. CDR3 sequence (DNA): TGCAGCGTTGAATGGGGACAGGGAAGCACCGGGGAGCTGTTTTTT. Translating gives CSVEWGQGSTGELFF.